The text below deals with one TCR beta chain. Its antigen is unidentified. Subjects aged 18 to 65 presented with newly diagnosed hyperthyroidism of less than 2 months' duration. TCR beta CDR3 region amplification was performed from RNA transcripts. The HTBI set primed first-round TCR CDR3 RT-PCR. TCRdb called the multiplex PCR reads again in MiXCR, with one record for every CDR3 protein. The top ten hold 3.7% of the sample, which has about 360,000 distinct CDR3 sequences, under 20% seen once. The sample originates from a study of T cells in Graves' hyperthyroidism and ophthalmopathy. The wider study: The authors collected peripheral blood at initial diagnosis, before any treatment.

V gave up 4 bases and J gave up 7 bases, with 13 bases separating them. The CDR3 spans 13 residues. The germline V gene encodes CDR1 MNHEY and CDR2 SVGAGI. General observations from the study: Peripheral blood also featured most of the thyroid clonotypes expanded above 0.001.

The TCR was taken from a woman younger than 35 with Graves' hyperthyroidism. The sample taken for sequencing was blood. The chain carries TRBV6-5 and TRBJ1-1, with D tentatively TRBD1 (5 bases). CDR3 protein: CASSSTPGVEAFF. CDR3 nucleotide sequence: TGTGCCAGCAGTTCCACCCCGGGGGTTGAAGCTTTCTTT.